This section outlines one T cell receptor (beta chain) sequence together with its context. Antigen: not known. These data come from a study of shared clonotypes between healthy human individuals. Broader study findings: A reduction in generation probabilities was seen for non-shared clonotypes relative to those shared by all four donors. Represented diversity (both genetic and exposure-history) was limited by the small number of donors.

Each donor was a Caucasian adult residing in Nashville, Tennessee. Measured with immunoSEQ multiplex PCR; TCRdb has only the in-frame clones, and not every one. The data show roughly 1.4 million clones, less than 99% seen once. V was cut by 0 bases and J by 6 bases, with 6 bases left in between. Per the germline V gene, CDR1 is GTSNPN and CDR2 is SVGIG (reference sequence). CDR3 length: 12 amino acids. This TCR was recovered from a man younger than 45 in good health. The chain links TRBV30 to TRBJ1-5; the D is unclear. Sequenced material: naive CD4+ T cells sorted from blood. Sample subset: CD45RA+ positively selected. This CDR3 reads CAWSVPFQPQHF. The CDR3 DNA follows: TGTGCCTGGAGTGTACCGTTTCAGCCCCAGCATTTT.